The 26 T cell receptor beta chains in this list originate from one sample, sequenced in a study of technical replicates of blood from a few donors (dated by TCRdb to the late 2010s). Library preparation was by the immunoSEQ multiplex PCR assay. TCRdb retrieved this table from immuneACCESS and kept in-frame rearrangements only. Not all clones are present; in checked studies, unresolved V genes account for under half, and no reason is known for the remainder. This sample lists about 84,000 clones; 97% were detected once. The ten largest clones add up to more than 0.15% of the sample. Sequencing was performed on T cells isolated from PBMCs. Every receptor here comes from a human donor in good health.

V gene TRBV15 combines with J gene TRBJ2-3, with TRBD2 as a possible D gene (6 bases). Trimming took off 4 bases at V and 0 bases at J, with 14 bases between the two ends. Germline CDR1 is LNHNV and CDR2 is YYDKDF (reference sequence). The CDR3 is 16 amino acids. CDR3 nucleotide sequence: TGTGCCACCAGCACCGGGAGAGGGACTAGCACAGATACGCAGTATTTT. Protein sequence: CATSTGRGTSTDTQYF.

CDR3 sequence (DNA): TGTGCCAGCAGCGTCAAGGGACAGGGTTTGGCAGGAAACACCATATATTTT. It yields the protein CASSVKGQGLAGNTIYF. This sequence joins TRBV9 and TRBJ1-3, with 9 bases that match TRBD1. With V trimmed by 2 bases and J by 4 bases, 10 bases remained unmatched. This CDR3 region has 17 residues. Germline CDR1 SGDLS, CDR2 YYNGEE.

The chain carries TRBV6-5 and TRBJ2-7; D perhaps matches TRBD2 (5 bases). This CDR3 has 13 residues. V was cut by 6 bases and J by 0 bases, with 9 bases left in between. CDR1 is MNHEY, CDR2 SVGAGI, per germline. The CDR3 sequence: CASRAVSSYEQYF. The DNA of the CDR3 is TGTGCCAGCAGAGCGGTTAGCTCCTACGAGCAGTACTTC.

This rearrangement joins TRBV2 to TRBJ1-1, with 11 bases aligning to TRBD1. V gave up 5 bases and J gave up 11 bases; unmatched junction bases: 10. Germline CDR1 SNHLY, CDR2 FYNNEI. The CDR3 consists of 14 residues. The CDR3, as DNA: TGTGCCAGCAGTACCGGGACAGGGGGAATGAGGGCTTTCTTT. Translation gives CASSTGTGGMRAFF.

The rearrangement links TRBV7-6 to TRBJ2-7; 7 bases match TRBD1. The CDR3 is made up of 16 amino acids. CDR1 is SGHVS, CDR2 FNYEAQ, per germline. After removal of 1 base from V and 6 bases from J, the junction contained 12 bases not matched to a gene. The CDR3 nucleotides read TGTGCCAGCAGCTTAGAAATGACAGGGTTGCTCAGCGAGCAGTACTTC. Protein sequence: CASSLEMTGLLSEQYF.

The CDR3 sequence is CASSTSGRGYTQYF. DNA for the CDR3: TGTGCCAGCTCCACTAGCGGGAGGGGATATACGCAGTATTTT. The chain is built from TRBV25-1 and TRBJ2-3; TRBD2 matches at 13 bases. The CDR3 is made up of 14 amino acids. The V and J ends lost 8 bases and 7 bases, in that order; junction bases with no gene match: 6. Germline loops: CDR1 MGHDK, CDR2 SYGVNS.

The V gene is TRBV2, the J gene TRBJ1-5; D is undetermined. This CDR3 is 12 amino acids long. V was pared by 5 bases and J by 6 bases, with 8 bases between. The germline V gene encodes CDR1 SNHLY and CDR2 FYNNEI. CDR3 sequence reads: CASSRLIQPQHF. CDR3 in DNA: TGTGCCAGCAGTCGACTCATTCAGCCCCAGCATTTT. Filled out from reference TRBV2 and TRBJ1-5, the complete variable domain reads EPEVTQTPSHQVTQMGQEVILRCVPISNHLYFYWYRQILGQKVEFLVSFYNNEISEKSEIFDDQFSVERPDGSNFTLKIRSTKLEDSAMYFCASSRLIQPQHFGDGTRLSIL.

This CDR3 is CASSLGVAGARYEQYF. The CDR3 bases are TGTGCCAGCAGCTTGGGGGTAGCGGGAGCCCGCTACGAGCAGTACTTC. The rearrangement links TRBV5-6 to TRBJ2-7, with 9 bases fitting TRBD2. CDR3 size: 16 residues. CDR1 is SGHDT, CDR2 YYEEEE, per germline. V lost 0 bases to trimming and J lost 3 bases; unmatched junction nucleotides: 7.

The CDR3 protein is CASSSPRGPFEQYF. Written as DNA, the CDR3 is TGTGCCAGCAGTAGCCCCCGCGGCCCCTTCGAGCAGTACTTC. V gene TRBV28 combines with J gene TRBJ2-7; D gene unclear. Trimming took 5 bases from V and 6 from J, leaving 17 bases between them. This CDR3 has 14 amino acids. CDR1 is MDHEN, CDR2 SYDVKM, per germline.

The chain couples TRBV7-9 to TRBJ2-7; TRBD1 is a possible D gene (5 bases). The CDR3 length is 15 residues. V lost 1 base and J 3 bases, leaving 13 bases between the germline ends. Germline CDR1 reads SEHNR; CDR2 reads FQNEAQ (reference sequence). CDR3 protein: CASSLGQGPYYEQYF. CDR3 coding DNA: TGTGCCAGCAGCTTAGGGCAGGGTCCGTACTACGAGCAGTACTTC.

The chain has TRBV4-2 and TRBJ2-2; D is unclear. Germline V gene data show CDR1 as LGHNA and CDR2 as YNFKEQ. The ends were cut back, 1 base at V and 6 bases at J, with 15 bases in the middle. The CDR3 consists of 16 residues. The CDR3 loop is CASSQGGEYRPGELFF. Here the CDR3 DNA reads TGTGCCAGCAGCCAAGGAGGAGAGTATCGGCCCGGGGAGCTGTTTTTT.

The chain links TRBV5-1 to TRBJ2-5; 8 bases line up with TRBD2. The CDR3 has 15 residues. Per germline, CDR1 SGHRS and CDR2 YFSETQ. V gave up 2 bases and J gave up 4 bases; unmatched junction bases: 7. CDR3 amino acids: CASSFPTSGPETQYF. For the CDR3, the DNA is TGCGCCAGCAGCTTCCCCACTAGCGGACCAGAGACCCAGTACTTC.

The rearrangement uses TRBV4-1 and TRBJ2-4; tentative D call: TRBD2 (5 bases). The CDR3 has 16 amino acids. CDR1 is MGHRA, CDR2 YSYEKL, per germline. V gave up 2 bases and J gave up 1 base, with 12 bases separating them. CDR3 coding DNA: TGCGCCAGCAGCCAAAGTAGCGACGGCGCCAAAAACATTCAGTACTTC. This gives the protein CASSQSSDGAKNIQYF.

This sequence joins TRBV10-1 and TRBJ1-1, with 8 bases fitting TRBD1. This CDR3 comprises 13 residues. The V segment lost 11 bases and the J segment 1 base; nucleotides outside the gene matches: 6. CDR1 is WNHNN and CDR2 is SYGVQD in the germline V gene (reference sequence). The CDR3 bases are TGCGCCGAAAACGGGACAGGGAACACTGAAGCTTTCTTT. Protein: CAENGTGNTEAFF.

This chain uses TRBV11-2 with TRBJ2-2; 7 positions match TRBD1. The CDR3 spans 13 residues. Trimming took 5 bases from V and 9 from J; bases not matched to a gene: 6. Germline V lookup: CDR1 SGHAT, CDR2 FQNNGV. Here the CDR3 DNA reads TGTGCCAGCAGCGCCTTACAGGGGAGGGAGCTGTTTTTT. This encodes CASSALQGRELFF.

The chain employs TRBV11-2 and TRBJ2-2, with 8 bases fitting TRBD2. CDR3 length equals 14 residues. The V gene's germline CDR1 is SGHAT and CDR2 FQNNGV. Trimming removed 3 bases from V and 8 bases from J; junction bases left unmatched: 5. Here the CDR3 DNA reads TGTGCCAGCAGCTTGGGACTAGTTTCGGGGGAGCTGTTTTTT. Its protein is CASSLGLVSGELFF.

The sample holds one count of this clone. The rearrangement links TRBV28 to TRBJ1-1; a possible D gene is TRBD1 (5 bases). The ends were cut back, 8 bases at V and 8 bases at J, with 12 bases in the middle. Germline values: CDR1 MDHEN, CDR2 SYDVKM. The length of the CDR3 is 11 residues. The CDR3: CASARGFEAFF. The CDR3 DNA sequence: TGTGCCAGCGCCCGGGGGTTCGAAGCTTTCTTT.

The V call is TRBV9, the J call TRBJ2-3; 10 bases match TRBD2. Germline V gene lookup returns CDR1 SGDLS and CDR2 YYNGEE. The trim removed 3 bases at V and 0 bases at J, leaving 10 bases unmatched. This CDR3 contains 18 residues. This CDR3 is CASSASGGASVSTDTQYF. In DNA, the CDR3 is TGTGCCAGCAGCGCCAGCGGGGGGGCGTCTGTTAGCACAGATACGCAGTATTTT. Together with reference TRBV9 and TRBJ2-3, the CDR3 gives the full variable domain: DSGVTQTPKHLITATGQRVTLRCSPRSGDLSVYWYQQSLDQGLQFLIQYYNGEERAKGNILERFSAQQFPDLHSELNLSSLELGDSALYFCASSASGGASVSTDTQYFGPGTRLTVL.

CDR3 bases: TGTGCCAGCAGTTTTCGGGGGGCAGGGTATGAAAAACTGTTTTTT. The encoded protein is CASSFRGAGYEKLFF. The V gene is TRBV27, the J gene TRBJ1-4, with D perhaps matching TRBD1 (6 bases). From germline, CDR1 is MNHEY and CDR2 SMNVEV (reference sequence). V lost 3 bases, J lost 6 bases, and 14 bases lay in between. The CDR3 covers 15 residues.

The chain employs TRBV2 and TRBJ2-2; 8 bases are shared with TRBD2. Losses at the gene ends were 7 bases for V and 0 bases for J; bases not matched to a gene: 1. The CDR3 length is 14 residues. Germline loops: CDR1 SNHLY, CDR2 FYNNEI. As DNA, the CDR3 is TGTGCCAGCAAAGCGGGGGCGAACACCGGGGAGCTGTTTTTT. Protein product: CASKAGANTGELFF. Looking up the rest from reference TRBV2 and TRBJ2-2 gives the full variable domain: EPEVTQTPSHQVTQMGQEVILRCVPISNHLYFYWYRQILGQKVEFLVSFYNNEISEKSEIFDDQFSVERPDGSNFTLKIRSTKLEDSAMYFCASKAGANTGELFFGEGSRLTVL.

The V call is TRBV6-5, the J call TRBJ1-1; no clear D. The length of the CDR3 is 13 residues. V lost 2 bases and J lost 1, with 5 bases in between. The germline CDR1 and CDR2 sequences are MNHEY and SVGAGI. CDR3 protein: CASSYGQNTEAFF. The CDR3 bases are TGTGCCAGCAGTTACGGGCAGAACACTGAAGCTTTCTTT.

CDR3 loop: CASSLGPGVNQPQHF. The CDR3 DNA reads as TGCGCCAGCAGCTTAGGACCAGGGGTTAATCAGCCCCAGCATTTT. V is TRBV5-1 and J is TRBJ1-5, with a tentative D call TRBD1 (6 bases). The CDR3 is 15 amino acids. Germline loops: CDR1 SGHRS, CDR2 YFSETQ. V lost 2 bases and J lost 4, with 13 bases in between. The full variable domain, with the rest looked up from reference TRBV5-1 and TRBJ1-5, is KAGVTQTPRYLIKTRGQQVTLSCSPISGHRSVSWYQQTPGQGLQFLFEYFSETQRNKGNFPGRFSGRQFSNSRSEMNVSTLELGDSALYLCASSLGPGVNQPQHFGDGTRLSIL.

The chain combines TRBV10-2 with TRBJ1-6, with a weak D call TRBD1 (6 bases). Deletions cut 6 bases from V and 6 bases from J, with 21 bases between. Germline assignment: CDR1 WSHSY and CDR2 SAAADI. The CDR3 is 17 residues long. The CDR3 region is CASSTQSPTGINSPLHF. Written as DNA, the CDR3 is TGCGCCAGCAGCACCCAGTCCCCCACAGGGATTAATTCACCCCTCCACTTT.

The rearrangement links TRBV2 to TRBJ2-2; no clear D gene. Germline values: CDR1 SNHLY, CDR2 FYNNEI. V lost 4 bases to trimming and J lost 6 bases, with 12 bases between them. The CDR3 is 14 amino acids. The CDR3 coding sequence is TGTGCCAGCAGTGGACTGACTGAACCCGGGGAGCTGTTTTTT. Translated: CASSGLTEPGELFF.

The rearrangement uses TRBV5-5 and TRBJ2-3; tentatively, D is TRBD1 (6 bases). The CDR3 loop spans 16 amino acids. Trimming took off 4 bases at V and 5 bases at J, with 20 bases between the two ends. Germline-derived CDR1 and CDR2 are SGHKS and YYEKEE (reference sequence). The CDR3 DNA follows: TGTGCCAGCAGCCTAAGACAGGTCTATCGGGAAGATACGCAGTATTTT. Its translation: CASSLRQVYREDTQYF.

The chain recombines TRBV28 with TRBJ1-2; D not resolved. The ends were cut back, 3 bases at V and 5 bases at J, with 13 bases in the middle. Germline V gene data show CDR1 as MDHEN and CDR2 as SYDVKM. CDR3 length: 14 amino acids. For the CDR3, the DNA is TGTGCCAGCAGTTTTACTTCCCCCCTATATGGCTACACCTTC. Translating it yields CASSFTSPLYGYTF.